The 27 T cell receptor beta chains below were found in one sample sequenced in a study of monozygotic twins with inflammatory bowel disease. Reanalyzing the 5' RACE reads, TCRdb keeps one entry per CDR3 protein, without DNA. Its table lists more than 300,000 distinct CDR3 sequences. The material sequenced was blood. These receptors were collected from a human donor with ulcerative colitis or Crohn's disease, or a healthy co-twin of an affected twin (not recorded which).

The chain recombines TRBV20-1 with TRBJ2-6. The V gene's germline CDR1 is DFQATT and CDR2 SNEGSKA (reference sequence). CDR3 length equals 14 residues. CDR3 in amino acids: CSAREGSGANVLTF.

The gene calls are TRBV21-1 and TRBJ2-1; no DNA is available, so the TRBD2 call from TCRdb remains unchecked. TRBV21-1 is described as a pseudogene. The CDR3 length is 14 residues. CDR3 region: CARPLAASYNEQFF.

This chain connects TRBV12-3 or TRBV12-4 to TRBJ1-6. The CDR3 loop spans 11 amino acids. The CDR3 loop reads CASSIRSLLHF.

This rearrangement joins TRBV7-2 to TRBJ2-1; no DNA is available, so the TRBD1 call from TCRdb remains unchecked. The CDR3 is made up of 15 amino acids. CDR1 and CDR2 (germline): SGHTA, FQGNSA. CDR3 sequence reads: CASSFPPPSSNEQFF.

The chain carries TRBV30 and TRBJ1-2. The CDR3 length is 17 residues. CDR1 is GTSNPN, CDR2 SVGIG, per germline (reference sequence). The CDR3 spells CAWSSAGDYRANYGYTF.

V is TRBV7-8 and J is TRBJ2-1; TCRdb reports TRBD1, a call that lacks DNA to check it against. Per the germline V gene, CDR1 is SGHVS and CDR2 is FQNEAQ. The CDR3 covers 15 residues. The CDR3 here is CASSLRGGIYNEQFF.

The chain uses TRBV29-1 and TRBJ2-7; the D gene TCRdb calls, TRBD2, cannot be checked with no DNA. Germline CDR1 and CDR2: SQVTM and ANQGSEA. The CDR3 extends over 12 amino acids. The chain's CDR3 is CSVGTAEYEQYF.

The chain combines TRBV7-9 with TRBJ2-1; TCRdb's assignment of TRBD2 cannot be checked, as there is no DNA. The CDR3 contains 15 residues. Germline V gene lookup returns CDR1 SEHNR and CDR2 FQNEAQ (reference sequence). CDR3: CASSDLAGAHNEQFF.

The chain joins TRBV20-1 to TRBJ1-6; as DNA is missing, the TRBD1 call by TCRdb cannot be tested. CDR3 length equals 14 residues. The germline V gene has CDR1 DFQATT and CDR2 SNEGSKA (reference sequence). The CDR3 is CSAGFGTDNSPLHF.

The rearrangement links TRBV3-1 to TRBJ2-1. This CDR3 is built from 16 residues. Germline values: CDR1 LGHDT, CDR2 YNNKEL (reference sequence). CDR3 protein: CASSQDAFRSYNEQFF.

The CDR3 loop reads CATSRARGTGEKLFF. The genes are TRBV15 and TRBJ1-4; TCRdb's D gene call, TRBD1, goes unchecked for lack of DNA. Germline V lookup: CDR1 LNHNV, CDR2 YYDKDF (reference sequence). The CDR3 is 15 amino acids.

This chain connects TRBV15 to TRBJ2-5. In germline, CDR1 is LNHNV, CDR2 YYDKDF (reference sequence). CDR3 length: 13 residues. CDR3 protein: CATSRDVIGGQYF. Together with reference TRBV15 and TRBJ2-5, the CDR3 gives the full variable domain: DAMVIQNPRYQVTQFGKPVTLSCSQTLNHNVMYWYQQKSSQAPKLLFHYYDKDFNNEADTPDNFQSRRPNTSFCFLDIRSPGLGDTAMYLCATSRDVIGGQYFGPGTRLLVL.

J is TRBJ2-7 and V is TRBV28; the D gene TCRdb calls, TRBD1, cannot be checked with no DNA. The germline CDR1 and CDR2 sequences are MDHEN and SYDVKM. The CDR3 is made up of 16 amino acids. This chain's CDR3 is CASSSAPGQETYEQYF.

This chain uses TRBV15 with TRBJ2-5; with no DNA, the TCRdb D assignment of TRBD1 cannot be verified. CDR3 size: 12 residues. Germline CDR1 is LNHNV and CDR2 is YYDKDF (reference sequence). The CDR3 region is CATSLDRVVQYF.

The V call is TRBV5-6, the J call TRBJ2-1; TCRdb returns TRBD1, unconfirmable since there is no DNA. Germline values: CDR1 SGHDT, CDR2 YYEEEE. CDR3 length: 11 amino acids. CDR3: CASSLGGGRFF.

This chain uses TRBV7-2 with TRBJ2-2; as DNA is missing, the TRBD1 call by TCRdb cannot be tested. Germline CDR1 SGHTA, CDR2 FQGNSA. CDR3 size: 15 residues. This chain's CDR3 is CASSQDRVKIGELFF.

The chain links TRBV28 to TRBJ2-5; TCRdb picks TRBD2, but there is no DNA to check that call. The CDR3 loop spans 14 amino acids. The germline V gene has CDR1 MDHEN and CDR2 SYDVKM. CDR3: CASSDLAGHETQYF.

The V gene is TRBV6-5, the J gene TRBJ2-1. The CDR3 is 15 residues long. CDR1 MNHEY and CDR2 SVGAGI come from the germline V gene. The CDR3 sequence is CASSYAGSSYNEQFF.

The J gene is TRBJ2-2, the V gene TRBV12-3 or TRBV12-4; the TRBD1 assignment by TCRdb is unverifiable without DNA. The CDR3 consists of 13 residues. The CDR3 sequence is CASVLGDTGELFF.

V usage is TRBV5-1 and J usage is TRBJ1-1. Germline CDR1 SGHRS, CDR2 YFSETQ. The CDR3 length is 14 residues. The CDR3 is CASSSSARSTEAFF.

V and J are TRBV12-3 or TRBV12-4 and TRBJ2-1. The CDR3 is 14 amino acids. The CDR3 loop reads CASSSSDSYNEQFF.

The chain joins TRBV7-2 to TRBJ1-5. There are 15 residues in the CDR3. Germline lookup yields CDR1 SGHTA and CDR2 FQGNSA. CDR3 amino acids: CASSLAPGSNQPQHF.

J is TRBJ2-6 and V is TRBV27; TCRdb lists TRBD1, though no DNA is available to test this call. CDR1 and CDR2 (germline): MNHEY, SMNVEV (reference sequence). CDR3 length equals 16 residues. The CDR3 sequence is CASSILTGAGANVLTF.

The chain recombines TRBV12-3 or TRBV12-4 with TRBJ1-2. The CDR3 consists of 17 residues. This CDR3 is CASSLGGSSITNYGYTF.

The chain has TRBV20-1 and TRBJ2-3; the TCRdb call, TRBD2, lacks DNA for checking. This CDR3 has 16 residues. Germline V gives CDR1 DFQATT, CDR2 SNEGSKA (reference sequence). CDR3 region: CSARAEGLAVKATQYF.

The chain carries TRBV10-3 and TRBJ2-1; TCRdb designates TRBD1, a call that cannot be tested without DNA. In germline, CDR1 is ENHRY, CDR2 SYGVKD. There are 12 residues in the CDR3. CDR3 region: CAIRERGDEQFF.

The rearrangement links TRBV7-6 to TRBJ2-7; with no DNA, the TCRdb D assignment of TRBD1 cannot be verified. CDR3 length equals 13 residues. The germline CDR1 and CDR2 sequences are SGHVS and FNYEAQ. CDR3: CASSRTGTGEQYF.